There are many counts of the clone carrying this TCR beta chain. The data derive from a study of T-cell reconstitution after alpha-beta-depleted transplantation in children. CDR1 is KGHDR and CDR2 is SFDVKD in the germline V gene. The CDR3 totals 14 residues. Trimming removed 6 bases at V and 4 bases at J, with 14 bases between. As it was prepared, the TCRbeta library received unique molecular identifiers. TCRdb re-analysed the PCR reads in MiXCR, keeping a single row per CDR3 protein. Here the sample spans over 550,000 distinct CDR3 sequences, about 10% being singletons. This receptor was identified in a human donor who donated a stem cell graft to a child with acute myeloid leukemia. Here the sequenced sample was PBMCs from the stem cell graft donor, taken from the stem cell graft. This chain uses TRBV24-1 with TRBJ1-1; TRBD1 is a possible D gene (6 bases). Here the CDR3 reads CATSKGGLSTEAFF. CDR3 in DNA: TGTGCCACCAGTAAGGGGGGCCTCAGCACTGAAGCTTTCTTT.